One and the same sample provided the 5 T cell receptor beta chains below, sequenced in a study of CD8 T cells in ankylosing spondylitis. TCRdb reprocessed the 5' RACE reads with MiXCR, giving one entry per CDR3 protein. The profile shows approximately 300,000 distinct CDR3 sequences, roughly 20% of them singletons. Sequenced material: blood, either unsorted or a sorted T cell fraction (not recorded which). The origin of the receptors is a male donor with ankylosing spondylitis or in good health (not recorded which).

This clonotype has a handful of counts. V gene TRBV5-1 combines with J gene TRBJ2-3; 7 positions agree with TRBD1. The CDR3 contains 15 residues. Germline-derived CDR1 and CDR2 are SGHRS and YFSETQ. V trimming: 3 bases; J trimming: 2 bases; junction bases outside the gene matches: 6. The CDR3, as DNA: TGCGCCAGCAGCTCAAGACAGGGTCCCACAGATACGCAGTATTTT. It specifies CASSSRQGPTDTQYF.

A few counts support this clonotype. This rearrangement joins TRBV5-5 to TRBJ2-1; 13 nucleotides match TRBD2. The CDR3 runs 16 residues. V lost 0 bases to trimming and J lost 9 bases; unmatched junction nucleotides: 6. Germline lookup yields CDR1 SGHKS and CDR2 YYEKEE (reference sequence). In DNA, the CDR3 is TGTGCCAGCAGCTTGGGGGGGACTAGCGGGATGGCTGAGCAGTTCTTC. Its translation: CASSLGGTSGMAEQFF. Filled out from reference TRBV5-5 and TRBJ2-1, the complete variable domain reads DAGVTQSPTHLIKTRGQQVTLRCSPISGHKSVSWYQQVLGQGPQFIFQYYEKEERGRGNFPDRFSARQFPNYSSELNVNALLLGDSALYLCASSLGGTSGMAEQFFGPGTRLTVL.

The chain joins TRBV6-2 or TRBV6-3 to TRBJ2-7; tentatively, D is TRBD1 (7 bases). V lost 6 bases and J 4 bases, leaving 19 bases between the germline ends. Germline CDR1 and CDR2: MNHEY and SVGEGT. CDR3 length: 15 residues. For the CDR3, the DNA is TGTGCCAGCAGGGCAGCCCTGGCAGGGGGGTACGAGCAGTACGTC. It codes for CASRAALAGGYEQYV.

The rearrangement links TRBV12-3 or TRBV12-4 to TRBJ2-3; the D gene is possibly TRBD2 (6 bases). The V gene lost 7 bases and the J gene lost 0 bases, with 14 bases spanning the gap. CDR3 length: 15 residues. The CDR3 region is CASMTAGLSTDTQYF. Written as DNA, the CDR3 is TGTGCCAGCATGACAGCGGGTCTTAGCACAGATACGCAGTATTTT.

This clonotype was counted only a few times. The gene calls are TRBV12-3 or TRBV12-4 and TRBJ1-2; D is perhaps TRBD1 (5 bases). This CDR3 spans 14 amino acids. The V end lost 6 bases, the J end lost 2 bases, and 13 bases lay between the germline ends. The CDR3 here is CASSPAGGNYGYTF. The DNA for the CDR3 is TGTGCCAGCAGCCCCGCTGGGGGAAACTATGGCTACACCTTC.